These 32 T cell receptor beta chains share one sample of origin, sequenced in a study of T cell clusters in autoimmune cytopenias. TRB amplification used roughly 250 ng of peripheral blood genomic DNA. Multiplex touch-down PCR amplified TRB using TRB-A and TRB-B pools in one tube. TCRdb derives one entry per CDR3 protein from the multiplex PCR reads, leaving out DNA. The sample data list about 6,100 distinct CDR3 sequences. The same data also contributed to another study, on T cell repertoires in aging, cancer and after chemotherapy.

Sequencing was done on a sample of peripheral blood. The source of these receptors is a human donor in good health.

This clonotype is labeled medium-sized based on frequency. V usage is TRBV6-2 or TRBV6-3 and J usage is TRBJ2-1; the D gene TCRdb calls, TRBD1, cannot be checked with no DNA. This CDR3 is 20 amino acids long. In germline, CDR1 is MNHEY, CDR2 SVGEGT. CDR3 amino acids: CASSYSTGTGRGSSYNEQFF.

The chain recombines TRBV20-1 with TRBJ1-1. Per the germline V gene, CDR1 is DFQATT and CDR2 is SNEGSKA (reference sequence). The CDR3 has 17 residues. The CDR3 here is CSARDGLRAGLNTEAFF.

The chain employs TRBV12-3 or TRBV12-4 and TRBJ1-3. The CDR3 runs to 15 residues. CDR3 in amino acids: CASSLGQISGNTIYF.

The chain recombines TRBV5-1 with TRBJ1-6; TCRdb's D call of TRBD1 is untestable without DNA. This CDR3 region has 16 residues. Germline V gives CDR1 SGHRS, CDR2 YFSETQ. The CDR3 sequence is CASSLESRAGNSPLHF. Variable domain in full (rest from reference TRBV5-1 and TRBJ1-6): KAGVTQTPRYLIKTRGQQVTLSCSPISGHRSVSWYQQTPGQGLQFLFEYFSETQRNKGNFPGRFSGRQFSNSRSEMNVSTLELGDSALYLCASSLESRAGNSPLHFGNGTRLTVT.

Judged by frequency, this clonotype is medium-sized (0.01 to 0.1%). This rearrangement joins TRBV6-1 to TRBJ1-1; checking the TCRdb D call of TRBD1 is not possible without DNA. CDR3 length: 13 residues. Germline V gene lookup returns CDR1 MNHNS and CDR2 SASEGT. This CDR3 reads CASSAGGGQKAFF.

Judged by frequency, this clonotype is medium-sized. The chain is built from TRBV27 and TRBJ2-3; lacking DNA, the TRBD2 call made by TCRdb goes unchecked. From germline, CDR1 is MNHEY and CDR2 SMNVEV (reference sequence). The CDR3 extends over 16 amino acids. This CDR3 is CASSPGGGPSTDTQYF.

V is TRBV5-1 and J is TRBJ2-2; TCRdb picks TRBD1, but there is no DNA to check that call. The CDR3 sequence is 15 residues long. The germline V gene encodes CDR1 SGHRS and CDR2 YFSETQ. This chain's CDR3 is CANLSGTANTGELFF.

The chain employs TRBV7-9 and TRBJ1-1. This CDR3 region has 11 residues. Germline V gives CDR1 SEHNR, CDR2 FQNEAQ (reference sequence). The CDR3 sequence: CASSLDSEAFF.

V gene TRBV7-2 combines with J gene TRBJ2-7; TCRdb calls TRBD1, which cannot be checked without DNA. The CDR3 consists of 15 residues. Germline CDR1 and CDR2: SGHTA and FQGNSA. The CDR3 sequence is CASSSDTPRYYEQYF.

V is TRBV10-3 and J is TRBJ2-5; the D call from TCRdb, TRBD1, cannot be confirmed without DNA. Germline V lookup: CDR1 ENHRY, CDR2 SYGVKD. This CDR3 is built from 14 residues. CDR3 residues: CATSPRDRQETQYF.

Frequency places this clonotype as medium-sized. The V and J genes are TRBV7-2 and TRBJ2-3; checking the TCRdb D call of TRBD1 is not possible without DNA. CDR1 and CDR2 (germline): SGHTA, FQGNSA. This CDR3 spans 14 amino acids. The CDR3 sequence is CASSLKGAGDTQYF.

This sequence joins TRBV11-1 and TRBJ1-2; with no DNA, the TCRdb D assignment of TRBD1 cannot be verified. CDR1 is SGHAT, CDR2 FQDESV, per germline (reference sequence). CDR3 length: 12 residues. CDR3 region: CASSFRQGGYTF.

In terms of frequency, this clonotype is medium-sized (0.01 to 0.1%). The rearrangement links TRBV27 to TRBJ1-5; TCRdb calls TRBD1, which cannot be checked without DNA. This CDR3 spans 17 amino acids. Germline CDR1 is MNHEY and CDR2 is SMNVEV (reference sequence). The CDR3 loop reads CASSLGGTGVIDQPQHF.

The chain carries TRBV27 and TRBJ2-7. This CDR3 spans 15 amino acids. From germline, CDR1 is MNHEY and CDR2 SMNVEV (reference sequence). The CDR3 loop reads CASSLADRLRYEQYF.

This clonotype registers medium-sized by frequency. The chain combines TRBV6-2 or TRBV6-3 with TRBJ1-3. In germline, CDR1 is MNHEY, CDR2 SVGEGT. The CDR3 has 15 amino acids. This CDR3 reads CASSYTFTSGNTIYF.

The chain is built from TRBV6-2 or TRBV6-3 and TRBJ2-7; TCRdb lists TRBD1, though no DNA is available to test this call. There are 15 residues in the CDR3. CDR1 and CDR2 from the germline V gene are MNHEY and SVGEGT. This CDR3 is CASSLVGDPSYEQYF.

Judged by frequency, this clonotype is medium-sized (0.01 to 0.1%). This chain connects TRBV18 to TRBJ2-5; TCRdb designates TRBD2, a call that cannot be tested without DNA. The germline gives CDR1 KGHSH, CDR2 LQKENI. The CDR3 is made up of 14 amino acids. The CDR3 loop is CASSPTSGKETQYF.

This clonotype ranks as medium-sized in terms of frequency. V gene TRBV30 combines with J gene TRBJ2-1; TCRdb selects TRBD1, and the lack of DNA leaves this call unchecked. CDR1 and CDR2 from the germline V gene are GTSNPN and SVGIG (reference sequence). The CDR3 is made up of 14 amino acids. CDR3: CAWSGMGPGDEQFF.

The chain's CDR3 is CASSYGFQGGTGELFF. The rearrangement joins TRBV5-1 to TRBJ2-2; absent DNA, TCRdb's TRBD1 call cannot be checked. The germline V gene has CDR1 SGHRS and CDR2 YFSETQ. The CDR3 length is 16 residues.

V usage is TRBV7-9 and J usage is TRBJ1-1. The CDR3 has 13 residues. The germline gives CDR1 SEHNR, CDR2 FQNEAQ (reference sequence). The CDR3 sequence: CASSLEAETESFF.

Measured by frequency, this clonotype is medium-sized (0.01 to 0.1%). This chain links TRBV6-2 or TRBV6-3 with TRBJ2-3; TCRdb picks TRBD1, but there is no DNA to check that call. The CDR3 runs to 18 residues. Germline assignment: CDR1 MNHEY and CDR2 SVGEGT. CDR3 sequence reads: CASTGPPGTGGGTDTQYF.

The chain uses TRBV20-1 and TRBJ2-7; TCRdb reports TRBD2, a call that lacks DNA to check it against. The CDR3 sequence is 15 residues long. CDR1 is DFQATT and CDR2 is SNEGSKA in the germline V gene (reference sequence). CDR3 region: CSARGTSGNPYEQYF.

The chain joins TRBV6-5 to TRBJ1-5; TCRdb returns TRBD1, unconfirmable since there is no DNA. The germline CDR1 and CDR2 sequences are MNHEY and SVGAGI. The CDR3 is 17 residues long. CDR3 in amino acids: CASSYSAGPRSNQPQHF.

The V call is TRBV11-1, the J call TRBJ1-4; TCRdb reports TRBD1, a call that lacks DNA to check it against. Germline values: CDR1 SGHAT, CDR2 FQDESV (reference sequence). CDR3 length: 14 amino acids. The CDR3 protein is CASSSYRVSEKLFF.

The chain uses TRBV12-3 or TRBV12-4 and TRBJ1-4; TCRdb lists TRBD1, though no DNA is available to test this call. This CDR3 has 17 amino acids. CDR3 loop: CASSRTEGLRANEKLFF.

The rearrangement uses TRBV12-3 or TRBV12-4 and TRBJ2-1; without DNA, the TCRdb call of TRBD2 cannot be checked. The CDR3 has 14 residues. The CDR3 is CASGLAGTAREQFF.

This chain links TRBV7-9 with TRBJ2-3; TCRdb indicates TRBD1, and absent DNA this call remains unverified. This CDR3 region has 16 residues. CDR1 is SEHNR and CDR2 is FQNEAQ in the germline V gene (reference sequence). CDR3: CASSLSAGIGADTQYF.

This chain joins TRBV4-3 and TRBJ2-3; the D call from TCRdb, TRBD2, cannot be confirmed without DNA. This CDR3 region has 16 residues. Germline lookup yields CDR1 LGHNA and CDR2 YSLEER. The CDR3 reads CASSQGQRGSEDTQYF.

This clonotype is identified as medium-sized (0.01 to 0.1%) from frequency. The CDR3 is CASTEVIGKQYF. V gene TRBV6-5 combines with J gene TRBJ2-7; TCRdb selects TRBD1, and the lack of DNA leaves this call unchecked. Germline CDR1 is MNHEY and CDR2 is SVGAGI. The CDR3 length is 12 residues.

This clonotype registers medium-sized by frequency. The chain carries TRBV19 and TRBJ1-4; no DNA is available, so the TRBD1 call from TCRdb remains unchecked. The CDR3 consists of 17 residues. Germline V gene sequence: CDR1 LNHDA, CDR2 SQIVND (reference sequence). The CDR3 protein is CASSTRTGPATNEKLFF.

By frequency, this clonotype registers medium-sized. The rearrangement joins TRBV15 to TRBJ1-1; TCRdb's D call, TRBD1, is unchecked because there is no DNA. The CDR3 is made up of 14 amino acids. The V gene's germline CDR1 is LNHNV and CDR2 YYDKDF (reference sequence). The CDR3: CATSAPRLTTEAFF.

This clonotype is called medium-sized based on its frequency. CDR3 sequence: CASTRGTSGSYEQYF. This chain links TRBV6-2 or TRBV6-3 with TRBJ2-7; TCRdb proposes TRBD2, but this gene call is untestable without DNA. The germline CDR1 and CDR2 sequences are MNHEY and SVGEGT. CDR3 length equals 15 residues.